The present T cell receptor (beta chain) was sequenced within a study of blood T cell repertoires in COVID-19 (TCRdb year 2020). Study-level background: Samples from collaborators originated in the United States, Italy and Spain and spanned both the acute and convalescent phases of COVID-19. The prospective study material was composed of cDNA or gDNA derived from T cells, B-cell-depleted T cells, or PBMCs. The repertoires were released in a freely available public database intended as a resource for research on the immune response to SARS-CoV-2. A de-identified subject ID, COVID-19 status, age in years and sex were almost always included in the sample metadata. The dataset comprised deeply sampled blood TCRbeta repertoires from subjects exposed to, actively infected with, or recovered from COVID-19. Where available, HLA class I and class II types were obtained from metadata supplied by the sample provider rather than from assay-based typing. Samples came from the ongoing ImmuneRACE study (first 160 participants) plus 1,254 subjects from 6 global collaborators. What the work shows at the level of the full study, not this receptor alone: Clinical and demographic metadata were provided uncurated, with the amount varying by source and participant.

The immunoSEQ Assay, a bias-controlled multiplex PCR, was used to amplify TCRbeta CDR3 regions from genomic DNA. Processing in the source paper ran as follows. Nucleated cell counts per sample were estimated from amplification of reference gene primers within the assay. Sequence reads were collapsed and filtered to measure the absolute abundance of every unique TCRbeta CDR3 rearrangement. Productive Simpson clonality was computed per sample as the square root of Simpson's diversity index over productive rearrangements. TCRdb provides this immuneACCESS table in a form limited to in-frame rearrangements. Some clones are lacking; in checked studies, under half of them reflect an unresolved V gene, and why the rest are absent is not known. V and J calls and clone size are copied from that table; D and trimming were computed from the DNA. In all, the sample holds 350,000 to 500,000 clones, and roughly 90% of those were seen once. The biggest ten clones account for less than 0.95% of the sample.

In Seattle, one collaborating source enrolled patients while the infection was active and tracked those patients longitudinally over the course of disease. Whole blood was collected in K2EDTA tubes by collaborating institutions according to the institutions' own protocols. For TCRbeta analysis, collaborators shipped samples as frozen whole blood, isolated PBMCs, or DNA extracted from either of those sample types. Concerning this clone: Its antigen is currently not known. Base-call qualities are not available, and no considerably larger clone is one nucleotide away.

Sequencing input: peripheral blood. The sequence was collected from a man aged 18 to 30 with COVID-19, enrolled during active disease.

CDR3 protein: CASSLSPDRNYGYTF. The bases are TGTGCCAGCAGTTTATCCCCCGACAGAAACTATGGCTACACCTTC. The chain links TRBV27 with TRBJ1-2; matching of 5 bases hints at TRBD1 as the D gene. The CDR3, from cysteine to phenylalanine, totals 15 residues. Only the CDR3 DNA is retained, 45 bases long and in frame from the first base. V is pared back by 0 bases and J by 2 bases, with 10 bases lying between the germline termini. The germline V gene (reference sequence) gives CDR1 as MNHEY and CDR2 as SMNVEV.